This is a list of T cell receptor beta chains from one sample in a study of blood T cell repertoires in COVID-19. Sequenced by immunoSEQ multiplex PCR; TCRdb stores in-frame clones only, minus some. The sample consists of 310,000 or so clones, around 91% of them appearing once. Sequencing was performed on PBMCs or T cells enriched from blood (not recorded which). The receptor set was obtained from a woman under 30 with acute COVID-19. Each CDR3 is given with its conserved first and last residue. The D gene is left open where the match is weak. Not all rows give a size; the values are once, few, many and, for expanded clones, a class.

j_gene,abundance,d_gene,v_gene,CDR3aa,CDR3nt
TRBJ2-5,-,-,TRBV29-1,CSVYEGSGETQYF,TGCAGCGTTTACGAGGGCTCGGGGGAGACCCAGTACTTC
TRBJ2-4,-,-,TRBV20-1,CSASGGQAKNIQYF,TGCAGTGCTAGTGGGGGCCAAGCCAAAAACATTCAGTACTTC
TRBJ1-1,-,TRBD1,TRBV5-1,CASSLGDRVVTEAFF,TGCGCCAGCAGCTTGGGGGACAGGGTGGTGACTGAAGCTTTCTTT
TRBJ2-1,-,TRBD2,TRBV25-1,CASSESSEGTIQFF,TGTGCCAGCAGTGAATCCTCCGAAGGGACTATTCAGTTCTTC
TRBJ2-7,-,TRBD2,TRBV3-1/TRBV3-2,CASSPTAGGTYEQYF,TGTGCCAGCAGCCCGACAGCGGGGGGAACCTACGAGCAGTACTTC
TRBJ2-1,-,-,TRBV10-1,CASSEGGTGYNEQFF,TGCGCCAGCAGTGAGGGGGGCACAGGCTACAATGAGCAGTTCTTC
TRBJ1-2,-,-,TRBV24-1,CATSGGRGPYGYTF,TGTGCCACCAGTGGGGGAAGGGGCCCCTATGGCTACACCTTC
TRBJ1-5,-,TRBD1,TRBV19,CASSSFQGALIQPQHF,TGTGCCAGTAGTTCGTTCCAGGGGGCGCTTATTCAGCCCCAGCATTTT
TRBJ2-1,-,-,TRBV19,CASATLNEQFF,TGTGCCAGCGCAACTCTTAATGAGCAGTTCTTC
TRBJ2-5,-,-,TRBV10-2,CASSGIGGETQYF,TGCGCCAGCAGTGGGATAGGGGGAGAGACCCAGTACTTC
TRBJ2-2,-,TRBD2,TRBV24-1,CATSDLVAPVPREGSAGELFF,TGTGCCACCAGTGATCTCGTCGCCCCCGTTCCCCGGGAGGGATCGGCCGGGGAGCTGTTTTTT
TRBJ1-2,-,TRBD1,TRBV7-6,CASILAGGPSYGYTF,TGTGCCAGCATCCTGGCAGGGGGCCCCTCCTATGGCTACACCTTC
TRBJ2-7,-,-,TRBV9,CASSVGKGPGEQYF,TGTGCCAGCAGCGTAGGAAAGGGGCCCGGTGAGCAGTACTTC
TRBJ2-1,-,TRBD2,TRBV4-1,CASSQDTRLAGGIYNEQFF,TGCGCCAGCAGCCAAGATACCCGACTAGCGGGAGGAATTTACAATGAGCAGTTCTTC
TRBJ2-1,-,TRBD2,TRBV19,CASSITSELAGYNEQFF,TGTGCCAGTAGTATAACCTCCGAACTAGCGGGGTACAATGAGCAGTTCTTC
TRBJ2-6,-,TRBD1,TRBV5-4,CASSSAGTGVAGANVLTF,TGTGCCAGCAGCTCTGCCGGGACAGGGGTCGCTGGGGCCAACGTCCTGACTTTC
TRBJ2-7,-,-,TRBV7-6,CASTAGLPQDEQYF,TGTGCCAGCACCGCGGGACTTCCTCAGGACGAGCAGTACTTC
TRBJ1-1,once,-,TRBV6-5,CASSYFRTDTEAFF,TGTGCCAGCAGTTACTTTAGGACAGACACTGAAGCTTTCTTT
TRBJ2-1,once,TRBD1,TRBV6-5,CASRDRDRVYNEQFF,TGTGCCAGCAGGGACAGGGACAGGGTGTACAATGAGCAGTTCTTC
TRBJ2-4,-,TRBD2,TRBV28,CASTTSGNIQYF,TGTGCCAGCACTACTAGCGGGAACATTCAGTACTTC
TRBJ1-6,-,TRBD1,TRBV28,CASNLDRVNSPLHF,TGTGCCAGCAACCTGGACAGGGTTAATTCACCCCTCCACTTT
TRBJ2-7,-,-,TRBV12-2,CASRPARSSSYEQYF,TGTGCAAGTCGCCCAGCTAGGAGTAGCTCCTACGAGCAGTACTTC
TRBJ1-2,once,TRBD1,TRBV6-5,CASGGTVGYTF,TGTGCCAGCGGGGGGACAGTCGGCTACACCTTC
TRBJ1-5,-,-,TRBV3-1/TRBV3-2,CASSQGTVGSNQPQHF,TGTGCCAGCAGCCAAGGGACAGTGGGGAGCAATCAGCCCCAGCATTTT
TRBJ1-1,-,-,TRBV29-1,CSVGGGITEAFF,TGCAGCGTCGGGGGGGGGATCACTGAAGCTTTCTTT
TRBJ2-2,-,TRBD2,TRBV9,CASSVTRGAGPVTGELFF,TGTGCCAGCAGCGTAACGCGGGGGGCGGGTCCGGTCACCGGGGAGCTGTTTTTT
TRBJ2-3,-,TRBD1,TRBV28,CASRTQGASTDTQYF,TGTGCCAGCAGAACACAGGGGGCAAGCACAGATACGCAGTATTTT
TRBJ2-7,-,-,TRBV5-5,CASSSSRGRSDQGQYF,TGTGCCAGCAGCTCGTCTAGGGGGAGATCAGACCAAGGGCAGTACTTC
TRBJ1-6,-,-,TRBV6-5,CASSSAGENNSPLHF,TGTGCCAGCAGTTCCGCGGGAGAAAATAATTCACCCCTCCACTTT
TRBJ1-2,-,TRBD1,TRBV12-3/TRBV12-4,CASRGTGNYGYTF,TGTGCCAGCAGGGGGACAGGGAACTATGGCTACACCTTC
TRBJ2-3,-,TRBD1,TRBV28,CASSLALLGDRRTSTDTQYF,TGTGCCAGCAGTTTGGCTCTGCTTGGGGACAGGAGAACTAGCACAGATACGCAGTATTTT
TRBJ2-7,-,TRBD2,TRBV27,CASSHSSGSRFVQYF,TGTGCCAGCAGTCACAGCAGCGGGAGTAGATTTGTGCAGTACTTC
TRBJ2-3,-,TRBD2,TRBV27,CASSRKGTSKSPTQYF,TGTGCCAGCAGTCGAAAGGGGACTAGTAAGTCCCCTACGCAGTATTTT
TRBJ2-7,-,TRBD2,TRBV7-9,CASTSGYEQYF,TGTGCCAGCACTAGCGGGTACGAGCAGTACTTC
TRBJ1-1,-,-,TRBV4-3,CASSQDLAFTEAFF,TGCGCCAGCAGCCAAGATTTAGCCTTCACTGAAGCTTTCTTT
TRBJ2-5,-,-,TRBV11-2,CASSRGTSQETQYF,TGTGCCAGCAGCCGCGGGACTTCTCAAGAGACCCAGTACTTC
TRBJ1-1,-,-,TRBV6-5,CASTPGGPNTEAFF,TGTGCCAGCACCCCTGGGGGCCCGAACACTGAAGCTTTCTTT
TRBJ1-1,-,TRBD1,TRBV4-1,CASSHGQGKDAKRDTEAFF,TGCGCCAGCAGCCACGGACAGGGCAAGGATGCTAAGAGGGACACTGAAGCTTTCTTT
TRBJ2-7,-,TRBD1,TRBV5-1,CASRFRTGDQSSYEQYF,TGCGCCAGCAGATTCAGGACAGGGGACCAGAGCTCCTACGAGCAGTACTTC
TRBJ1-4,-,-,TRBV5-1,CASSLGGRNEKLFF,TGCGCCAGCAGCTTGGGGGGGCGGAATGAAAAACTGTTTTTT
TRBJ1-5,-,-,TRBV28,CASSIDSFKPQHF,TGTGCCAGCAGTATTGACAGTTTCAAGCCCCAGCATTTT
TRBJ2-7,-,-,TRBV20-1,CSAAQGYEQYF,TGCAGTGCTGCTCAGGGCTACGAGCAGTACTTC
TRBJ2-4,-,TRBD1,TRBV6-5,CASSYLKTGENIQYF,TGTGCCAGCAGTTACCTAAAGACAGGGGAAAACATTCAGTACTTC
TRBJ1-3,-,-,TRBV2,CASREQVISGNTIYF,TGTGCCAGCAGAGAACAGGTTATCTCTGGAAACACCATATATTTT
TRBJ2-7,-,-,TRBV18,CASSPRSTAEQYF,TGTGCCAGCTCACCACGGTCAACAGCCGAGCAGTACTTC
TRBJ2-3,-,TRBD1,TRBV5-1,CASSLATGATDTQYF,TGCGCCAGCAGCTTGGCTACAGGGGCGACAGATACGCAGTATTTT
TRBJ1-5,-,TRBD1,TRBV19,CASSTGQGNQPQHF,TGTGCCAGTAGTACGGGACAGGGCAATCAGCCCCAGCATTTT
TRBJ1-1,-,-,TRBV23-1,CASSHLRENRRAFF,TGCGCCAGCAGTCATCTCCGGGAAAATCGAAGAGCTTTCTTT
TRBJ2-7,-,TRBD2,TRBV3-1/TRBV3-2,CASSPLAGGVEQYF,TGTGCCAGCAGTCCCCTAGCGGGAGGGGTCGAGCAGTACTTC
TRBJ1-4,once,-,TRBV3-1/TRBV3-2,CASSLRGTNEKLFF,TGTGCCAGCAGCCTAAGGGGGACTAATGAAAAACTGTTTTTT
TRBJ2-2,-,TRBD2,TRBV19,CATPTREGPANTGELFF,TGTGCCACCCCAACCCGGGAGGGTCCCGCGAACACCGGGGAGCTGTTTTTT
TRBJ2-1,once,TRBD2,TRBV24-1,CATSDTLAGGYNEQFF,TGTGCCACCAGTGACACACTAGCGGGAGGATACAATGAGCAGTTCTTC